This is a list of T cell receptor beta chains from one sample in a study of blood T cell repertoires in COVID-19. The data were produced by immunoSEQ multiplex PCR, yet TCRdb's version contains in-frame clones alone and is incomplete. This sample has around 130,000 clones, with 90% found just once. The source material was peripheral blood. The receptors were sampled from a man between 60 and 70 years old with COVID-19, enrolled during active disease. CDR3s include the opening cysteine and the closing phenylalanine or tryptophan. A D gene is named only where the DNA matches it firmly. Clone sizes are given selectively: once, few, many, or a class where the clone is expanded.

j_call d_call cdr3_length clone_size v_call cdr3_nt cdr3_aa
TRBJ2-1 TRBD2 16 NA TRBV11-2 TGTGCCAGCAGCTTAGAGATAGCGGGAGCCACCAATGAGCAGTTCTTC CASSLEIAGATNEQFF
TRBJ2-5 TRBD2 15 NA TRBV5-6 TGTGCCAGCAGCTCCGGCAGACTAGCTAGAGAGACCCAGTACTTC CASSSGRLARETQYF
TRBJ2-7 NA 15 NA TRBV7-9 TGTGCCAGCAGCCCTCCGCGGCAGGGGTTACACGAGCAGTACTTC CASSPPRQGLHEQYF
TRBJ1-1 NA 13 NA TRBV6-5 TGTGCCACGCGGCAGGGCTTGAACACTGAAGCTTTCTTT CATRQGLNTEAFF
TRBJ2-3 TRBD2 15 NA TRBV7-2 TGTGCCAGCAGCTCCGGACTAGCGGGCACAGATACGCAGTATTTT CASSSGLAGTDTQYF
TRBJ1-1 NA 13 NA TRBV2 TGTGCCAGCAGCGGCCAGGGGAACACTGAAGCTTTCTTT CASSGQGNTEAFF
TRBJ2-5 NA 14 few TRBV9 TGTGCCAGCAGCGTGGGGACTGCCCAAGAGACCCAGTACTTC CASSVGTAQETQYF
TRBJ2-2 NA 14 NA TRBV5-6 TGTGCCAGCAGCTTAAACAGGGTTTTTGGCGAGCTGTTTTTT CASSLNRVFGELFF
TRBJ1-1 NA 15 NA TRBV6-5 TGTGCCAGCAGCCCCCCGGTACGAAGGGGCACTGAAGCTTTCTTT CASSPPVRRGTEAFF
TRBJ1-2 TRBD1 14 NA TRBV2 TGTGCCAGCAGTGGTTCAGGGGGCGTTTATGGCTACACCTTC CASSGSGGVYGYTF
TRBJ2-7 TRBD1 13 NA TRBV5-1 TGCGCCAGCAGCCGGGGACAGCCCTACGAGCAGTACTTC CASSRGQPYEQYF
TRBJ1-1 NA 12 NA TRBV18 TGTGCCAGCTCACCGAGGGCTGATTTGGCTTTCTTT CASSPRADLAFF
TRBJ1-2 NA 12 NA TRBV28 TGTGCCAGCAGTCCTTCTAACTATGGCTACACCTTC CASSPSNYGYTF
TRBJ2-2 NA 14 few TRBV9 TGTGCCAGCAGCGTAGGAGCTGAGGGCGGGGAGCTGTTTTTT CASSVGAEGGELFF
TRBJ1-1 NA 14 NA TRBV6-5 TGTGCCAGCAGTCCCCGGACTGTGCACACTGAAGCTTTCTTT CASSPRTVHTEAFF
TRBJ2-3 TRBD2 16 NA TRBV6-6 TGTGCCAGCAGTTACGGTTCTAGCGGGAGGACAGATACGCAGTATTTT CASSYGSSGRTDTQYF
TRBJ2-7 TRBD1 14 NA TRBV30 TGTGCCTGGAGCCCCGGACAGGGGACCTACGAGCAGTACTTC CAWSPGQGTYEQYF
TRBJ2-5 TRBD2 15 NA TRBV5-4 TGTGCCAGCAGCTTGACTAGCGGGCCACAAGAGACCCAGTACTTC CASSLTSGPQETQYF
TRBJ2-5 NA 14 NA TRBV18 TGTGCCAGCTCACTTCGACAGACCCAAGAGACCCAGTACTTC CASSLRQTQETQYF
TRBJ2-7 NA 11 NA TRBV2 TGTGCCAGCAGCAGACAGTACGAGCAGTACTTC CASSRQYEQYF
TRBJ2-1 TRBD2 16 NA TRBV7-9 TGTGCCAGCAGCTTAGGCGCTAGCGGGGGGTACAATGAGCAGTTCTTC CASSLGASGGYNEQFF
TRBJ1-1 TRBD1 14 NA TRBV28 TGTGCCAGCAGTTTACACAGGGGGCTGACTGAAGCTTTCTTT CASSLHRGLTEAFF
TRBJ1-4 TRBD1 14 NA TRBV18 TGTGCCAGCTCACGAGACAGGGAGGACGAAAAACTGTTTTTT CASSRDREDEKLFF
TRBJ1-5 NA 16 many TRBV24-1 TGTGCCACCAGTGACTCCAGGGAATTAGACAATCAGCCCCAGCATTTT CATSDSRELDNQPQHF
TRBJ1-3 NA 13 NA TRBV3-1/TRBV3-2 TGTGCCAGCAGCCTCTCGGGAGGAAACACCATATATTTT CASSLSGGNTIYF
TRBJ2-1 NA 16 NA TRBV5-1 TGCGCCAGCAGCTTGGCGGACAGGCGACTAGGGAATGAGCAGTTCTTC CASSLADRRLGNEQFF
TRBJ1-2 NA 13 few TRBV2 TGTGCCACTACTATCGCTGCTAACTATGGCTACACCTTC CATTIAANYGYTF
TRBJ1-6 TRBD1 16 NA TRBV28 TGTGCCAGCAGTATCCCTGGGACAGCTAATAATTCACCCCTCCACTTT CASSIPGTANNSPLHF
TRBJ2-2 NA 15 once TRBV10-1 TGCGCCAGCAGTGAGTCGGGGAGAGACACCGGGGAGCTGTTTTTT CASSESGRDTGELFF
TRBJ2-5 TRBD1 18 NA TRBV9 TGTGCCAGCAGCGTAGGGAACTCAGGGGACAGGGTACAAGAGACCCAGTACTTC CASSVGNSGDRVQETQYF
TRBJ1-5 TRBD1 14 NA TRBV27 TGTGCCAGCAGTTTTACAGGGGGCGTTCAGCCCCAGCATTTT CASSFTGGVQPQHF
TRBJ2-1 TRBD2 18 NA TRBV3-1/TRBV3-2 TGTGCCAGCAGCCTCAGCCCATTCTCTAGCGGGAGCTACAATGAGCAGTTCTTC CASSLSPFSSGSYNEQFF
TRBJ2-1 NA 18 NA TRBV9 TGTGCCAGCAGCGAAAAGGGTAGGGGCGTAAGCTCCTACAATGAGCAGTTCTTC CASSEKGRGVSSYNEQFF
TRBJ2-1 TRBD2 15 NA TRBV5-6 TGTGCCAGCAGCTTAGCGGGAGCCTACTACAATGAGCAGTTCTTC CASSLAGAYYNEQFF
TRBJ2-7 NA 15 NA TRBV10-3 TGTGCCATCACCCTAAGCGGAGCTCTCTCCTACGAGCAGTACTTC CAITLSGALSYEQYF
TRBJ2-1 TRBD2 17 many TRBV6-2/TRBV6-3 TGTGCCAGCAGTTACTCCCGGACTAGCGGGTCTTGGAATGAGCAGTTCTTC CASSYSRTSGSWNEQFF
TRBJ2-3 NA 13 NA TRBV4-1 TGCGCCAGCAGAGGGGTGAACACAGATACGCAGTATTTT CASRGVNTDTQYF
TRBJ1-1 NA 14 NA TRBV7-9 TGTGCCAGCAGCTTAGCGGGAGCCAACACTGAAGCTTTCTTT CASSLAGANTEAFF
TRBJ1-3 NA 13 NA TRBV30 TGTGCCTGTGACAGGAGACTTGGAAACACCATATATTTT CACDRRLGNTIYF
TRBJ2-5 NA 16 NA TRBV7-6 TGTGCCAGCAGCTCCCGAGGCGGTGCCCCCCAAGAGACCCAGTACTTC CASSSRGGAPQETQYF
TRBJ2-7 TRBD2 15 NA TRBV5-5 TGTGCCAGCAGCTCGACTAGCGGGAGAGTCTACGAGCAGTACTTC CASSSTSGRVYEQYF
TRBJ2-1 NA 16 NA TRBV18 TGTGCCAGCTCACCATTCACCCCACGGGAGAGTGTTGAGCAGTTCTTC CASSPFTPRESVEQFF
TRBJ2-1 TRBD2 17 NA TRBV20-1 TGCAGTGCTAGTGGGGGACTAGCGGGAGGCTCCTACAATGAGCAGTTCTTC CSASGGLAGGSYNEQFF
TRBJ2-1 NA 15 NA TRBV9 TGTGCCAGCAGCGTAGCGACTACCTCCTACAATGAGCAGTTCTTC CASSVATTSYNEQFF
TRBJ2-5 NA 12 NA TRBV6-5 TGTGCCAGTGGCGAAGGAGAGGAGACCCAGTACTTC CASGEGEETQYF
TRBJ2-3 TRBD2 14 NA TRBV4-2 TGTGCCAGCAGCCCAACTACGGGGGAGGGTACGCAGTATTTT CASSPTTGEGTQYF
TRBJ2-7 TRBD2 15 NA TRBV5-4 TGTGCCAGCAGCGTCCCAGCGGGAGGTTCAGGAGAGCAGTACTTC CASSVPAGGSGEQYF
TRBJ1-2 NA 13 NA TRBV9 TGTGCCAGCAGCGGAGACAGGATTCATGGCTACACCTTC CASSGDRIHGYTF
TRBJ1-5 NA 16 NA TRBV27 TGTGCCAGCAGTTTCCTCCGGGGAGATAGCAATCAGCCCCAGCATTTT CASSFLRGDSNQPQHF
TRBJ2-1 TRBD2 15 NA TRBV11-3 TGTGCCAGCAGCCTGGGGACTAGCGGGAGCTATGAGCAGTTCTTC CASSLGTSGSYEQFF
TRBJ2-2 TRBD2 17 NA TRBV11-3 TGTGCCAGCAGCTTAGGGCTCGGGACTAGCGGCACCGGGGAGCTGTTTTTT CASSLGLGTSGTGELFF
TRBJ1-5 TRBD1 16 NA TRBV7-9 TGTGCCAGCAGCCCGGACAGGGTAACTAGCAATCAGCCCCAGCATTTT CASSPDRVTSNQPQHF
TRBJ2-2 TRBD2 17 NA TRBV5-1 TGCGCCAGCAGCTTCCTAGCGGGAGAGTCGAACACCGGGGAGCTGTTTTTT CASSFLAGESNTGELFF
TRBJ2-7 NA 13 NA TRBV27 TGTGCCAGCAGTTTAACGAGCGCCTACGAGCAGTACTTC CASSLTSAYEQYF